This T cell receptor (beta chain) was documented in a study of blood T cell repertoires in COVID-19. Libraries were prepared by immunoSEQ multiplex PCR; TCRdb keeps only in-frame clonotypes and omits some of them. The table includes 200,000 to 250,000 clones, 88% detected once. The CDR3 length is 15 residues. The V and J ends lost 3 bases and 4 bases, in that order; junction bases with no gene match: 4. The germline V gene encodes CDR1 KGHSH and CDR2 LQKENI. This clone appeared a single time. The sample has other DNA sequences that encode this CDR3 too. This sequence joins TRBV18 and TRBJ2-7; 12 positions agree with TRBD2. The sample was peripheral blood. The receptor comes from a man aged 80 or over with acute or convalescent COVID-19. The DNA for the CDR3 is TGTGCCAGCTCACCGCCGACTAGCGGGGGATACGAGCAGTACTTC. Translating gives CASSPPTSGGYEQYF.